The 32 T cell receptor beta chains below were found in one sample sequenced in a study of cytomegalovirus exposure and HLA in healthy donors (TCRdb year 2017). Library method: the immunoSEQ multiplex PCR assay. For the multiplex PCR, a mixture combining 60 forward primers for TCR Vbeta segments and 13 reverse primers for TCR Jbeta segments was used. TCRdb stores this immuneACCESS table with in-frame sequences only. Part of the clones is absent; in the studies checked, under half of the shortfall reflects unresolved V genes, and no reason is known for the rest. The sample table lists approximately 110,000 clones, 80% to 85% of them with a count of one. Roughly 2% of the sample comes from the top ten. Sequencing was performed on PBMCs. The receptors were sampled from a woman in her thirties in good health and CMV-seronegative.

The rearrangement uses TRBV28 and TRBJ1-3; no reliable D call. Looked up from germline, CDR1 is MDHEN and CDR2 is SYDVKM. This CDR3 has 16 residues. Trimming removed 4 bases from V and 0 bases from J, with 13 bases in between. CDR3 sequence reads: CASSSPTRFSGNTIYF. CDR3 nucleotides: TGTGCCAGCAGTTCACCGACGAGGTTCTCTGGAAACACCATATATTTT.

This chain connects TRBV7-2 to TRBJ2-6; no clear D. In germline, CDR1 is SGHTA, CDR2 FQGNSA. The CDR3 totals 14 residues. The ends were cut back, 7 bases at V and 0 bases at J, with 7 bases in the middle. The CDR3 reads CASTRSSGANVLTF. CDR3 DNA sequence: TGTGCCAGCACTCGGAGCTCTGGGGCCAACGTCCTGACTTTC.

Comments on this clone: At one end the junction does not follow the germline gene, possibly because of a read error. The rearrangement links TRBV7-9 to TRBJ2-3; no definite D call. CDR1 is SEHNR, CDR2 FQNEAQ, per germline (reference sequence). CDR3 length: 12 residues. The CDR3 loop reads CSSRLSTDTQYF. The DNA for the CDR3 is TGTTCCAGCAGACTCAGCACAGATACGCAGTATTTT.

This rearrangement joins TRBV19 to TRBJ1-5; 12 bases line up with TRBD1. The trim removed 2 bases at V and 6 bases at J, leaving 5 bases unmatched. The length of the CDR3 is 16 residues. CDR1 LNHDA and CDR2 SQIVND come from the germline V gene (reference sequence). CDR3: CASSIFGTGGTQPQHF. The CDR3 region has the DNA TGTGCCAGTAGTATATTCGGGACAGGGGGCACTCAGCCCCAGCATTTT.

The CDR3 DNA is TGTGCCAGTACCGCCCGGGACTCCGGGGCCAACGTCCTGACTTTC. The encoded protein is CASTARDSGANVLTF. The chain recombines TRBV19 with TRBJ2-6, with TRBD2 as a possible D gene (6 bases). Germline CDR1 is LNHDA and CDR2 is SQIVND (reference sequence). The CDR3 covers 15 residues. V was trimmed by 7 bases and J by 4 bases, leaving 14 bases between them.

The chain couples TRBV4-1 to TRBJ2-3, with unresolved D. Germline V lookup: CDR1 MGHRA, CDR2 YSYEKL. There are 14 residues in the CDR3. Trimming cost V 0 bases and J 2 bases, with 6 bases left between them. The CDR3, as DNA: TGCGCCAGCAGCCAAGACAGATTCACAGATACGCAGTATTTT. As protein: CASSQDRFTDTQYF.

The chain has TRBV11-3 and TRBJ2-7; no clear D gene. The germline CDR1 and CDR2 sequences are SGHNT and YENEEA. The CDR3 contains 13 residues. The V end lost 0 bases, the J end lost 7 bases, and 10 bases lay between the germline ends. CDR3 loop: CASSLDRWAEQYF. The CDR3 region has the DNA TGTGCCAGCAGCTTAGACCGATGGGCGGAGCAGTACTTC.

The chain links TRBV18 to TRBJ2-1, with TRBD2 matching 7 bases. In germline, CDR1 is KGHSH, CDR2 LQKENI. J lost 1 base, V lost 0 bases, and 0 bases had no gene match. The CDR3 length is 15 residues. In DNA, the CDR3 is TGTGCCAGCTCACCACCGGGGGGGTCCTACAATGAGCAGTTCTTC. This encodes CASSPPGGSYNEQFF.

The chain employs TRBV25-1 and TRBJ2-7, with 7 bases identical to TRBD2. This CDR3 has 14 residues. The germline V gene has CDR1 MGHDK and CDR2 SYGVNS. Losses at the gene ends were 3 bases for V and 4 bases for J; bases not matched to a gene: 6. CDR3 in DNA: TGTGCCAGCAGTGAGAACGGGAGGCGGTACGAGCAGTACTTC. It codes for CASSENGRRYEQYF.

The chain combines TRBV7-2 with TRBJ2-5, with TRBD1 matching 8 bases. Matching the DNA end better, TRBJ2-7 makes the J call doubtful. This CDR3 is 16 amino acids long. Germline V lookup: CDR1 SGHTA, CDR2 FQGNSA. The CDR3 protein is CASSPDGGTGIYEQYF. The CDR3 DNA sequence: TGTGCCAGCAGCCCCGACGGTGGGACAGGTATCTACGAGCAGTACTTC.

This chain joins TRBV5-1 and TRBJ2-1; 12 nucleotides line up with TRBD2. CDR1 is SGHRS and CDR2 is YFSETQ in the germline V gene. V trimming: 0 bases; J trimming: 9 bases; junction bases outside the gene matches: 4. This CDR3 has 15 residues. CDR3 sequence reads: CASSLGASGRVEQFF. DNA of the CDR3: TGCGCCAGCAGCTTGGGGGCTAGCGGGAGGGTTGAGCAGTTCTTC.

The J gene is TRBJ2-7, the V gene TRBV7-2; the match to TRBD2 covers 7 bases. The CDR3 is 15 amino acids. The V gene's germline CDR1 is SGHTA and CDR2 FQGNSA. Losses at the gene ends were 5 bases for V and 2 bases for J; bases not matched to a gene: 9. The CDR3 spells CASSPSGGRTYEQYF. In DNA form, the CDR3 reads TGTGCCAGCAGCCCCTCTGGCGGGAGAACCTACGAGCAGTACTTC.

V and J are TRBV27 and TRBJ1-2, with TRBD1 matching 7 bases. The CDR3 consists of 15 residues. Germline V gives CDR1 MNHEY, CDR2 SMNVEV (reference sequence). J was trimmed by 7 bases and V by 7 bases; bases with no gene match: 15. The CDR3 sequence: CASKLTGTVDPGYTF. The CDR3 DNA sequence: TGTGCCAGCAAACTTACCGGGACAGTAGATCCTGGCTACACCTTC.

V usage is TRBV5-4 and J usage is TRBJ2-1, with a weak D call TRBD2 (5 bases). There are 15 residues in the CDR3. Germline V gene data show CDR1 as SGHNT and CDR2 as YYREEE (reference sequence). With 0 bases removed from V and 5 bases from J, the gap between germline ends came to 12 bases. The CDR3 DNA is TGTGCCAGCAGCTTGGTTGTTAGCGCGAACAATGAGCAGTTCTTC. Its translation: CASSLVVSANNEQFF.

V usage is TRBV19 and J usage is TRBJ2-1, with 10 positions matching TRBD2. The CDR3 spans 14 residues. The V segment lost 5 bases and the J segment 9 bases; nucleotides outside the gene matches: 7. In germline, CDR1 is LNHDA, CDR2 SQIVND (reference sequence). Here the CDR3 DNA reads TGTGCCAGTAGTTGGGCTAGCGGGAGAGGTGAGCAGTTCTTC. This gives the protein CASSWASGRGEQFF.

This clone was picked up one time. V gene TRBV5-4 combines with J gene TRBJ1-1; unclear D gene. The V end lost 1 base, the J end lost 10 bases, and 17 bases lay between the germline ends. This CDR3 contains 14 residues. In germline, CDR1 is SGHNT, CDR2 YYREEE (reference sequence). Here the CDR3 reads CASSLQARAGLAFF. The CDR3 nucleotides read TGTGCCAGCAGCTTGCAGGCACGGGCGGGTTTAGCTTTCTTT.

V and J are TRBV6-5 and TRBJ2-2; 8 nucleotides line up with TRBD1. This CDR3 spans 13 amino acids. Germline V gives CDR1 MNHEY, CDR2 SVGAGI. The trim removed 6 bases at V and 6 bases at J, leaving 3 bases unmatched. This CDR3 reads CASRTGEAGELFF. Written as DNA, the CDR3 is TGTGCCAGCAGGACAGGGGAGGCCGGGGAGCTGTTTTTT.

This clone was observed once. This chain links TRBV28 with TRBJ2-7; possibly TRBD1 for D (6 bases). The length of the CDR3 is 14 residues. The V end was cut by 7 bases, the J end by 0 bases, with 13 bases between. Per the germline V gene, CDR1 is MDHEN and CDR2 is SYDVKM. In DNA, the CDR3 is TGTGCCAGCATCACAGGGACCCGCTCCTACGAGCAGTACTTC. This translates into CASITGTRSYEQYF.

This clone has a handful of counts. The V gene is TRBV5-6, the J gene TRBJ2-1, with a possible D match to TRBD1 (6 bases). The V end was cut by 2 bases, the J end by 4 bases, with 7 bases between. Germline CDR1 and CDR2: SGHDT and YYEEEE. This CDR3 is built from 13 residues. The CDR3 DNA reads TGTGCCAGCAGCTTTACAGGGTACAATGAGCAGTTCTTC. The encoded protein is CASSFTGYNEQFF.

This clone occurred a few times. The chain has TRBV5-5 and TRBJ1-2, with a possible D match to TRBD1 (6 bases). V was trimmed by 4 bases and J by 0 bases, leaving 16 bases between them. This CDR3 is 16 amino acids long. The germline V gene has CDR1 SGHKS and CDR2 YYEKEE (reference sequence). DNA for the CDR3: TGTGCCAGCAGCCCCATGTGGGGGGGCCCTAACTATGGCTACACCTTC. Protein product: CASSPMWGGPNYGYTF.

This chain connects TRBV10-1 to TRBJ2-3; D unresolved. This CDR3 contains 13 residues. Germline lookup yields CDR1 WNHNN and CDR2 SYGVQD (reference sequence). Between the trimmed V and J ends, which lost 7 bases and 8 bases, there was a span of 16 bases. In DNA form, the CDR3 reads TGCGCCAGCACCCCAGCAGGCTTCGTTACGCAGTATTTT. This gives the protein CASTPAGFVTQYF.

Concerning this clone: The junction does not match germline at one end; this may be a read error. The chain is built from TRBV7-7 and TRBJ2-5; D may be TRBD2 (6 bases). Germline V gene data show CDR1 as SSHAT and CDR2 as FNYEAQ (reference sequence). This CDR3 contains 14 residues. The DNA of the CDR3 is TGTGCTAGCAGCTGGACGGAGGGCCCGGGGACCCAGTACTTC. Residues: CASSWTEGPGTQYF.

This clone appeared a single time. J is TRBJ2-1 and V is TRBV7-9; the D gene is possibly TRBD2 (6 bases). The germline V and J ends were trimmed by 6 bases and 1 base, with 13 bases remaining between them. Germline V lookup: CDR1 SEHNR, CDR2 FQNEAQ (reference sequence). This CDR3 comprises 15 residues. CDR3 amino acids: CASRPGSRSYNEQFF. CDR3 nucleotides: TGTGCCAGCAGACCCGGGAGTAGGTCCTACAATGAGCAGTTCTTC.

CDR3 region: CASILAGAYEQYF. CDR3 in DNA: TGTGCCAGCATCTTAGCGGGAGCTTACGAGCAGTACTTC. The V gene is TRBV5-6, the J gene TRBJ2-7, with TRBD2 matching 9 bases. The germline V gene has CDR1 SGHDT and CDR2 YYEEEE. Trimming took 6 bases from V and 4 from J; bases not matched to a gene: 5. This CDR3 has 13 residues. Using reference TRBV5-6 and TRBJ2-7 for the parts outside the CDR3, the full variable domain is DAGVTQSPTHLIKTRGQQVTLRCSPKSGHDTVSWYQQALGQGPQFIFQYYEEEERQRGNFPDRFSGHQFPNYSSELNVNALLLGDSALYLCASILAGAYEQYFGPGTRLTVT.

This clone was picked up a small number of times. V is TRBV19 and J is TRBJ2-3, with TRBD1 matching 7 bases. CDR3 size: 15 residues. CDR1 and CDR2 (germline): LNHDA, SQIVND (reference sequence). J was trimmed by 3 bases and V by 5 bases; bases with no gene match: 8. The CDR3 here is CASSPNRGLTDTQYF. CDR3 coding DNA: TGTGCCAGTAGTCCAAACAGGGGATTGACAGATACGCAGTATTTT. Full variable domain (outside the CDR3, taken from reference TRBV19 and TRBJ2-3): DGGITQSPKYLFRKEGQNVTLSCEQNLNHDAMYWYRQDPGQGLRLIYYSQIVNDFQKGDIAEGYSVSREKKESFPLTVTSAQKNPTAFYLCASSPNRGLTDTQYFGPGTRLTVL.

This CDR3 is CSVDPTGGGGYTF. The CDR3 nucleotides are TGCAGCGTAGACCCAACAGGGGGTGGCGGCTACACCTTC. The rearrangement uses TRBV29-1 and TRBJ1-2, with 8 bases aligning to TRBD1. J lost 8 bases, V lost 6 bases, and 11 bases had no gene match. Germline V gene lookup returns CDR1 SQVTM and CDR2 ANQGSEA. This CDR3 is built from 13 residues. Supplemented by reference TRBV29-1 and TRBJ1-2, the full variable domain reads SAVISQKPSRDICQRGTSLTIQCQVDSQVTMMFWYRQQPGQSLTLIATANQGSEATYESGFVIDKFPISRPNLTFSTLTVSNMSPEDSSIYLCSVDPTGGGGYTFGSGTRLTVV.

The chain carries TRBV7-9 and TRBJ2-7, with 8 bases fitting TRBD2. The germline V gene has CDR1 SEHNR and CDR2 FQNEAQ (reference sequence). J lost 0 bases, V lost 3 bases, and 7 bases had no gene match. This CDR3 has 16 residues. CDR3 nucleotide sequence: TGTGCCAGCAGCTTTCGGTCGACTAGCGACTCCTACGAGCAGTACTTC. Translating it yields CASSFRSTSDSYEQYF.

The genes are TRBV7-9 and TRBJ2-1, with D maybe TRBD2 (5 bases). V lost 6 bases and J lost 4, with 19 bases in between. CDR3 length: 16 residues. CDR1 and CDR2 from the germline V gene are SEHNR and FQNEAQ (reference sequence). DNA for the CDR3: TGTGCCAGCAGTACCCTAGGACTGACGAATTACAATGAGCAGTTCTTC. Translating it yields CASSTLGLTNYNEQFF.

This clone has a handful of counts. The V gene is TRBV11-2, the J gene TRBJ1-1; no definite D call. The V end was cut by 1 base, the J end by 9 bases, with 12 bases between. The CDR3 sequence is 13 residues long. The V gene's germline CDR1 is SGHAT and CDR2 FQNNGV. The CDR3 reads CASSLGAGRQAFF. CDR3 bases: TGTGCCAGCAGCTTAGGCGCCGGGAGGCAAGCTTTCTTT.

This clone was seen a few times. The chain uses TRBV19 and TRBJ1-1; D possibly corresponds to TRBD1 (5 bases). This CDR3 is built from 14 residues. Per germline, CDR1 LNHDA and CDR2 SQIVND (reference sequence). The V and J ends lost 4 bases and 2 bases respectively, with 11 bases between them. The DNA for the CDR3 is TGTGCCAGTAGTACAACAGGTGCCAACACTGAAGCTTTCTTT. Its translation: CASSTTGANTEAFF.

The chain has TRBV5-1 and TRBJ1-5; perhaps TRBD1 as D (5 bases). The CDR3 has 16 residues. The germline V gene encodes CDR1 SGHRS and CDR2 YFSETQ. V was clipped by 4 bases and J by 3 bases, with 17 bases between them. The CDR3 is CASSPGGGDSNQPQHF. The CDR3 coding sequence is TGCGCCAGCAGCCCCGGGGGAGGGGACTCCAATCAGCCCCAGCATTTT.

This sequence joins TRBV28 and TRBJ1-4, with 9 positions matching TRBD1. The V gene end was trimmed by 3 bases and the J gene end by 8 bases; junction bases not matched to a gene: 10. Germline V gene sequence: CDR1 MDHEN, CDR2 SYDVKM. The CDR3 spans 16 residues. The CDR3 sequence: CASSFPRTGDYEKLFF. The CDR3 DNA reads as TGTGCCAGCAGTTTCCCCAGGACAGGGGATTACGAAAAACTGTTTTTT.